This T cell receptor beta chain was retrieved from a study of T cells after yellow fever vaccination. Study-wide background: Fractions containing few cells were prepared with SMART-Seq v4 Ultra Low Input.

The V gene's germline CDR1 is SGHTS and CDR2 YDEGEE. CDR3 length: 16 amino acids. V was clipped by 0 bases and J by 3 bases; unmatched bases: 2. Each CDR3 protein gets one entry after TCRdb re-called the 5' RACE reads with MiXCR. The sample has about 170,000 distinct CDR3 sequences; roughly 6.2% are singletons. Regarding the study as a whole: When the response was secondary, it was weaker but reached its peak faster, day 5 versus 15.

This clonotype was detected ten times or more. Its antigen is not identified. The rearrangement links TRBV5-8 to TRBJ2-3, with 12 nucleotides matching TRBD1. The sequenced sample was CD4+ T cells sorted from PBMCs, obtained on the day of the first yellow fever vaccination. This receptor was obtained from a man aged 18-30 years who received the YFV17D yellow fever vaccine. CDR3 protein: CASSLGGQGATDTQYF. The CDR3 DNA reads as TGTGCCAGCAGCTTGGGGGGACAGGGGGCTACAGATACGCAGTATTTT.